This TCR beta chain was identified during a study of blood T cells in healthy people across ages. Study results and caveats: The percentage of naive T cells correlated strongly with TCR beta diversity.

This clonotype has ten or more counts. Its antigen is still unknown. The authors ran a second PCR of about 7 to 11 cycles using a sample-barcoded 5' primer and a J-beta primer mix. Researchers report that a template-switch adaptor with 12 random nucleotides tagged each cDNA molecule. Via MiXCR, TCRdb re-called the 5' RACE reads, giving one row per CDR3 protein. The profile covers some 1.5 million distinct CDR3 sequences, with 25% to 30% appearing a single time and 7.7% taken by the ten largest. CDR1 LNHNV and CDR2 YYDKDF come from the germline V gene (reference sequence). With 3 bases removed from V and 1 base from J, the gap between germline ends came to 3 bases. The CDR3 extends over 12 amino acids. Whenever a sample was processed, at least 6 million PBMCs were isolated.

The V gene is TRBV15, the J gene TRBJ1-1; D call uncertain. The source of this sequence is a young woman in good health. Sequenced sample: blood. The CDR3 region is CATSRANTEAFF. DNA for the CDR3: TGTGCCACCAGCAGGGCGAACACTGAAGCTTTCTTT.